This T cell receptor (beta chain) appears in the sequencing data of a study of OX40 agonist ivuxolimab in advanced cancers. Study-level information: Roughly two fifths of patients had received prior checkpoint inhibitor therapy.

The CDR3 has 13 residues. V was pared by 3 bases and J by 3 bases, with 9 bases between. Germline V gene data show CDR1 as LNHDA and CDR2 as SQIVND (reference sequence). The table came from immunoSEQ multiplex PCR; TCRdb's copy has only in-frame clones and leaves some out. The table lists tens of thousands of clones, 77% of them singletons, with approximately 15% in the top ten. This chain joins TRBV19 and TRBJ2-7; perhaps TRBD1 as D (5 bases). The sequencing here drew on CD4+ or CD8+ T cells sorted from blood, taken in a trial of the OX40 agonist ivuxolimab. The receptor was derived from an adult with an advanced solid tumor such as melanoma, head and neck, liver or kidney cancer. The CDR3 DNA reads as TGTGCCAGTAGTATTTCCAGGGACTACGAGCAGTACTTC. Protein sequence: CASSISRDYEQYF.